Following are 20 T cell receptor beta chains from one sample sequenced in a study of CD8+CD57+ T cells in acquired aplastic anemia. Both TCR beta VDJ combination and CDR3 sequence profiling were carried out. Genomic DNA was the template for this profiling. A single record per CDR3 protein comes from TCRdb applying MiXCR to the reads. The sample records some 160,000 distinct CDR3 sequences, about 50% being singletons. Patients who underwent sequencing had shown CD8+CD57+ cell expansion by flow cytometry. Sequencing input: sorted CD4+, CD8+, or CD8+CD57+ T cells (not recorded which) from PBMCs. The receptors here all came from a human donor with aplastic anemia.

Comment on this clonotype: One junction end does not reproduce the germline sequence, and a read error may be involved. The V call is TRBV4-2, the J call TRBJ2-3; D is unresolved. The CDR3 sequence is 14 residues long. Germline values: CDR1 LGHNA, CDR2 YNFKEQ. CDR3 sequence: CASSQDKYADTQYF. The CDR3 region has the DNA TGTGCCAGCAGCCAAGACAAATATGCAGATACGCAGTATTTC.

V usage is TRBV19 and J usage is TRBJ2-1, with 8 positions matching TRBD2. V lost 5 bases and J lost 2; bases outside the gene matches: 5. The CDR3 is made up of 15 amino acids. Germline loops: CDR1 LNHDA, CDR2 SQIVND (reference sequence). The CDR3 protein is CASSSPGGAYNEQFF. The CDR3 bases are TGTGCCAGTAGTTCCCCCGGGGGGGCCTACAATGAGCAGTTCTTC.

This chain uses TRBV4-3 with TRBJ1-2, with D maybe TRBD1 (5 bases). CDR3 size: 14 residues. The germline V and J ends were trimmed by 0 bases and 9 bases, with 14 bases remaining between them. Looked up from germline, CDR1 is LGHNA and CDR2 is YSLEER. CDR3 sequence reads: CASSQDGGIKRYTF. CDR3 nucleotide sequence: TGCGCCAGCAGCCAAGACGGGGGGATTAAGCGCTACACCTTC.

The CDR3 DNA sequence: TGTGCCAGTACCCAGGTAGACAGGGGAAATCAGCCCCAGCATTTT. Its translation is CASTQVDRGNQPQHF. V and J are TRBV19 and TRBJ1-5; TRBD1 matches at 8 bases. The CDR3 totals 15 residues. Trimming at V came to 7 bases and at J to 4 bases, leaving 9 bases not matched to a gene. The V gene's germline CDR1 is LNHDA and CDR2 SQIVND (reference sequence).

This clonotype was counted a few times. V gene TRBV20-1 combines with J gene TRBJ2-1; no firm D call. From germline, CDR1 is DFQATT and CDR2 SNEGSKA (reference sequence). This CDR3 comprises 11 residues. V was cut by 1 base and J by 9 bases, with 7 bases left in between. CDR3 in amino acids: CSARGPSEQFF. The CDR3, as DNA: TGCAGTGCTAGAGGGCCTTCTGAGCAGTTCTTC.

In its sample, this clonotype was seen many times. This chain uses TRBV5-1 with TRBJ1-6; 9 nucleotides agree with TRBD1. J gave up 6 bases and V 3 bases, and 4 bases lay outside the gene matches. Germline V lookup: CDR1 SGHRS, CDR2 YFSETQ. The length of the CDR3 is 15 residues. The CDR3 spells CASSWTGVGNSPLHF. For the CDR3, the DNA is TGCGCCAGCAGCTGGACAGGGGTGGGTAATTCACCCCTCCACTTT.

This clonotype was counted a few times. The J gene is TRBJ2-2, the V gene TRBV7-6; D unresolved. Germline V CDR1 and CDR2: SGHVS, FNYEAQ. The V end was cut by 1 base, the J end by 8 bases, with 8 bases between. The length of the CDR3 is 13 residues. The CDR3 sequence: CASSLGAAGELFF. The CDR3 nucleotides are TGTGCCAGCAGCTTAGGGGCGGCAGGGGAGCTGTTTTTT.

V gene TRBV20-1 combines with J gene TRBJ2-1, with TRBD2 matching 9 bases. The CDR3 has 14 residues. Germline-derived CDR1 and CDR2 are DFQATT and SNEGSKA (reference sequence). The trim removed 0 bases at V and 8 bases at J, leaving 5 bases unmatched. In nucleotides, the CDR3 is TGCAGTGCTAGAGATCCTAGCGGGGCGGATGAGCAGTTCTTC. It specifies CSARDPSGADEQFF.

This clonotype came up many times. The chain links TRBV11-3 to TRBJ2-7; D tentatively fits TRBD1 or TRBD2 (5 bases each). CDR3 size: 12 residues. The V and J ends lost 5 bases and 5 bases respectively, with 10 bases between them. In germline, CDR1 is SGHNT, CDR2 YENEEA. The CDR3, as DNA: TGTGCCAGCAGCCCCCGGGACGACGAGCAGTACTTC. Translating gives CASSPRDDEQYF. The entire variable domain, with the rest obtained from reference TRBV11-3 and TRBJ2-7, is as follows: EAGVVQSPRYKIIEKKQPVAFWCNPISGHNTLYWYLQNLGQGPELLIRYENEEAVDDSQLPKDRFSAERLKGVDSTLKIQPAELGDSAVYLCASSPRDDEQYFGPGTRLTVT.

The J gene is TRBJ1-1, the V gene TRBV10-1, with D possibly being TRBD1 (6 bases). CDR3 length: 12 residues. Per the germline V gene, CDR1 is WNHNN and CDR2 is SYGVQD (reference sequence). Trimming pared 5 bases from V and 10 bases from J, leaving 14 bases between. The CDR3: CASSYKQGIAFF. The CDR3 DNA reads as TGCGCCAGCAGTTATAAACAGGGTATAGCTTTCTTT.

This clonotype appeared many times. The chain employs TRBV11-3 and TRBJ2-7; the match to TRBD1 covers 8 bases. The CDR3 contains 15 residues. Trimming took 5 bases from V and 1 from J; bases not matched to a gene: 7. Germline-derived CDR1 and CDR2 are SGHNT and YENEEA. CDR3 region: CASSLPRGLSYEQYF. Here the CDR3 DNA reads TGTGCCAGCAGCCTCCCCAGGGGGCTTTCCTACGAGCAGTACTTC.

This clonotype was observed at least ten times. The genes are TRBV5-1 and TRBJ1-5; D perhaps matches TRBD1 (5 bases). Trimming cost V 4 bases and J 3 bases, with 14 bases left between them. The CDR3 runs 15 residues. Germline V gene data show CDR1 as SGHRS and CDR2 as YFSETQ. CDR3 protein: CASSDTGRPNQPQHF. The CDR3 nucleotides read TGCGCCAGCAGCGATACGGGACGGCCCAATCAGCCCCAGCATTTT.

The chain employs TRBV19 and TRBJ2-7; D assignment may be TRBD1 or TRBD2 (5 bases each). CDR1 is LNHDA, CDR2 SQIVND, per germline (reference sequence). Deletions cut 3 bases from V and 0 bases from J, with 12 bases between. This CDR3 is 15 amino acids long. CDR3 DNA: TGTGCCAGTAGTATTGGGGACGTTAGCTCCTACGAGCAGTACTTC. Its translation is CASSIGDVSSYEQYF.

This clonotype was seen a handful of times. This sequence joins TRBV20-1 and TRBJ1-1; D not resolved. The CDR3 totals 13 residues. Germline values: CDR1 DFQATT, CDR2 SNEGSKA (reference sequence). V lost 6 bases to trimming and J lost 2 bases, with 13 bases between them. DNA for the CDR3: TGCAGTGCCAAGGAACAGATCAACACTGAAGCTTTCTTT. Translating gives CSAKEQINTEAFF.

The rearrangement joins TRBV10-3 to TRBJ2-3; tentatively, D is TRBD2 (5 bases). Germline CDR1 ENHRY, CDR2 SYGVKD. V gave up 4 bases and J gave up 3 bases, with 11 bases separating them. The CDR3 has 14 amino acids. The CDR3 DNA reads TGTGCCATCAGTGTTCGGGGTCGAACAGATACGCAGTATTTT. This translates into CAISVRGRTDTQYF.

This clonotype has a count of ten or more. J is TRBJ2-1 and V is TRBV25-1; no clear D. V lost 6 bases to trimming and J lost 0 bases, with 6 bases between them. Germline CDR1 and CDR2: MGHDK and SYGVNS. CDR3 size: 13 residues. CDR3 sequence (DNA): TGTGCCAGCAGCGGTAGCTCCTACAATGAGCAGTTCTTC. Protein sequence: CASSGSSYNEQFF.

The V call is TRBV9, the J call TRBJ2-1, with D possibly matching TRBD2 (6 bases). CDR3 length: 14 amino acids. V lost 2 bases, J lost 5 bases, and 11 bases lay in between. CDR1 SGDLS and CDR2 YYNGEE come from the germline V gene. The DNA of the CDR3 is TGTGCCAGCAGCGTCAGTCCGGGAGACAATGAGCAGTTCTTC. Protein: CASSVSPGDNEQFF.

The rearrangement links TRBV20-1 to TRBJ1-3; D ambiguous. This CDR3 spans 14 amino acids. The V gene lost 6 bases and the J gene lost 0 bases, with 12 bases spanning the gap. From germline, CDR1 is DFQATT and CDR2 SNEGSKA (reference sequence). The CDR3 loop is CSALDWNSGNTIYF. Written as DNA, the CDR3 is TGCAGTGCCCTGGACTGGAACTCTGGAAACACCATATATTTT.

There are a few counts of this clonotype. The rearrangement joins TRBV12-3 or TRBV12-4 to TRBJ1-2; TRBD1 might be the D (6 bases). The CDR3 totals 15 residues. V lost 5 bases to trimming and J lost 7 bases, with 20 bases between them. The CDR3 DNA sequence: TGTGCCAGCAGTCCTTGGGCGTGGGGGGCAGGTGGCTACACCTTC. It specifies CASSPWAWGAGGYTF.

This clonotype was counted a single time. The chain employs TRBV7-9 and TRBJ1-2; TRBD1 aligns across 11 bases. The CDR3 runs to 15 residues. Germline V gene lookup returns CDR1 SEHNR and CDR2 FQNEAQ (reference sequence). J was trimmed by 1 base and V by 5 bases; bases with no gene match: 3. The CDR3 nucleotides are TGTGCCAGCAGCGCCGGGACAGGGGGTAACTATGGCTACACCTTC. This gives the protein CASSAGTGGNYGYTF.